This T cell receptor beta chain originates from a study of T-cell reconstitution after alpha-beta-depleted transplantation in children. Preparing the TCRbeta library involved the use of unique molecular identifiers. Each CDR3 protein is one row after TCRdb ran MiXCR on the PCR reads. The sample lists about 200,000 distinct CDR3 sequences, 14% to 15% occurring once. This clonotype was seen at least ten times. J gave up 4 bases and V 4 bases, and 14 bases lay outside the gene matches. Germline CDR1 is SGHAT and CDR2 is FQNNGV. The CDR3 sequence is 17 residues long. The sample in question was PBMCs from the stem cell graft donor, obtained from the stem cell graft. This receptor was identified in a human donor who donated a stem cell graft to a child with acute lymphoblastic leukemia. The chain carries TRBV11-2 and TRBJ2-7, with 9 bases matching TRBD2. Written as DNA, the CDR3 is TGTGCCAGCAGCTCCCTCAGTAGGCTAGCGGGGAATTACGAGCAGTACTTC. Translated, it gives CASSSLSRLAGNYEQYF.